Following are 25 T cell receptor gamma chains from one sample sequenced in a study of γδ T cells in repeated Plasmodium falciparum infection. TCRdb ran CATT on the multiplex PCR reads. The sample lists around 27,000 gamma-chain clones, roughly 1.4% occurring once. Vgamma9/Vdelta2+ and Vdelta2-negative gammadelta T cells were flow-sorted from PBMC for bulk sequencing. The sequencing sample was made of gamma-delta T cells from blood. The receptors derive from a pool of human donors (malaria-infected and uninfected, not separated).

The sample holds a few counts of this clone. A far larger clone is a single base away, which makes a read error likely. Other DNA sequences in the same sample also yield this CDR3. This chain uses TRGV9 with TRGJ1 or TRGJ2. TCRdb gives no J gene; it was assigned here by matching the DNA to germline. The CDR3 runs 14 residues. Germline V gives CDR1 GITISATS, CDR2 ISYDGTV (reference sequence). The V gene end was trimmed by 3 bases and the J gene end by 3 bases; junction bases not matched to a gene: 8. CDR3 loop: CALWEPKTYYKKLF. In DNA, the CDR3 is TGTGCCTTGTGGGAGCCGAAAACTTATTATAAGAAACTCTTT.

Comment on this clone: For this DNA, TCRdb reports the protein of a much larger clone, which diverges at residue 2, most likely from a read error; the protein presented here is translated directly from the DNA. The V call is TRGV9, the J call TRGJ1 or TRGJ2. Germline assignment: CDR1 GITISATS and CDR2 ISYDGTV (reference sequence). This CDR3 has 14 residues. CDR3: CTLWEVGHYYKKLF. The DNA for the CDR3 is TGTACCTTGTGGGAGGTGGGACATTATTATAAGAAACTCTTT.

This clone was counted only a few times. The TCRdb protein comes from a much larger clone and disagrees with this DNA's translation at residue 5, likely due to a read error; the protein given here is derived from the DNA. The J gene is TRGJ1 or TRGJ2, the V gene TRGV3. TCRdb supplies no J gene; here it was assigned by aligning the nucleotide sequence to germline. CDR3 length equals 14 residues. In germline, CDR1 is VTNTFY, CDR2 YDVSTARD (reference sequence). This CDR3 reads CATWGRPDYYKKLF. The CDR3 DNA reads as TGTGCCACCTGGGGCAGGCCAGACTATTATAAGAAACTCTTT.

Turning to this clone: The protein held in TCRdb is that of a much larger clone and does not match this DNA's translation at residue 11, likely because of a read error; the protein shown is translated from the DNA. The genes are TRGV9 and TRGJP. TCRdb is silent on the J gene; assignment here came from matching the DNA to germline. The germline CDR1 and CDR2 sequences are GITISATS and ISYDGTV (reference sequence). The CDR3 is 18 amino acids. CDR3 protein: CALWEVQVVESGKKIKVF. CDR3 in DNA: TGTGCCTTGTGGGAGGTGCAAGTGGTGGAGTCGGGCAAAAAAATCAAGGTATTT.

A word on this clone: This sequence is one base from a far larger clone and is likely a read error. This rearrangement joins TRGV2 to TRGJ1 or TRGJ2. TCRdb gives no J gene; it was assigned here by matching the DNA to germline. V shed 1 base, J shed 7 bases, and the junction held 10 bases outside the gene matches. Germline CDR1 and CDR2: EGSNGY and YDSYNSKV. This CDR3 has 14 residues. CDR3 nucleotide sequence: TGTGCCACCTGGGACGGTTCACCGAGGTATAAGAAACTCTTT. It yields the protein CATWDGSPRYKKLF.

This clone is medium-sized by share. The sample has other DNA sequences that encode this CDR3 too. The V gene is TRGV9, the J gene TRGJ1 or TRGJ2. V was pared by 3 bases and J by 0 bases, with 5 bases of the junction left unmatched. Germline-derived CDR1 and CDR2 are GITISATS and ISYDGTV (reference sequence). The CDR3 is made up of 14 amino acids. The CDR3 bases are TGTGCCTTGTGGGAGAGGACGAATTATTATAAGAAACTCTTT. Translation: CALWERTNYYKKLF.

This clone was observed at least ten times. The V gene is TRGV9, the J gene TRGJP. CDR1 and CDR2 from the germline V gene are GITISATS and ISYDGTV (reference sequence). V lost 3 bases, J lost 5 bases, and 4 bases stayed unmatched. The CDR3 length is 16 residues. Written as DNA, the CDR3 is TGTGCCTTGTGGGAGCCCAAAGAGTTGGGCAAAAAAATCAAGGTATTT. Residues: CALWEPKELGKKIKVF.

This clone turned up a few times. A read error is the likely source, as a far larger clone sits one nucleotide away. This specimen includes other DNA sequences encoding the same CDR3. The V gene is listed as TRGV9; no J gene was called. This CDR3 spans 12 amino acids. The germline CDR1 and CDR2 sequences are GITISATS and ISYDGTV (reference sequence). This CDR3 is CALWIRGFKKLF. DNA for the CDR3: TGTGCCTTGTGGATAAGGGGTTTTAAGAAGCTCTTT.

Turning to this clone: TCRdb pairs this DNA with a much larger clone's protein that differs at residue 6, likely a read error; the protein shown was translated from the DNA. V is TRGV9 and J is TRGJ1 or TRGJ2. No J gene was available from TCRdb, and it was assigned here by a germline match of the DNA. The V and J ends lost 3 bases and 12 bases, in that order; junction bases with no gene match: 14. CDR3 size: 13 residues. Germline V gene sequence: CDR1 GITISATS, CDR2 ISYDGTV (reference sequence). For the CDR3, the DNA is TGTGCCTTGTGGGAGATGCGGGATGGGGGGAAACTCTTT. Its translation: CALWEMRDGGKLF.

This clone was found many times. This probably arose from a read error, given a far larger clone one base away. The same CDR3 can be traced to other DNA sequences in this sample. No call exists for the J gene, whereas the V gene is TRGV9. Germline lookup yields CDR1 GITISATS and CDR2 ISYDGTV (reference sequence). The CDR3 has 14 residues. The CDR3 DNA sequence: TGTGCCTTGTGGGAGGTGCTCCTTGGTTATAAGAAGCTCTTT. It encodes CALWEVLLGYKKLF.

This clone was counted ten times or more. The translation of this DNA and the TCRdb protein of a much larger clone differ at residue 7, probably owing to a read error; the protein shown here is translated from the DNA. J is TRGJ1 or TRGJ2 and V is TRGV9. Because TCRdb records no J gene, it was assigned here through a match of the DNA to germline. V trimming: 2 bases; J trimming: 3 bases; junction bases outside the gene matches: 10. The CDR3 extends over 15 amino acids. Germline values: CDR1 GITISATS, CDR2 ISYDGTV (reference sequence). CDR3 in DNA: TGTGCCTTGTGGGAGGCAAACCTCCCTTATTATAAGAAACTCTTT. Translating gives CALWEANLPYYKKLF.

This clone was seen ten or more times. The rearrangement links TRGV4 to TRGJ1 or TRGJ2. Germline CDR1 EGSTGY, CDR2 YDSYTSSV. The CDR3 consists of 13 residues. The V gene end was trimmed by 0 bases and the J gene end by 7 bases; junction bases not matched to a gene: 6. The CDR3 spells CATWDGVYYKKLF. DNA for the CDR3: TGTGCCACCTGGGATGGGGTATACTATAAGAAACTCTTT.

This clone was observed many times. TCRdb attributes to this sequence the protein of a much larger clone, which differs from the DNA translation at residue 9; a read error is likely, and the protein displayed is translated from the DNA. The chain combines TRGV9 with TRGJP. The CDR3 runs to 16 residues. The germline V gene encodes CDR1 GITISATS and CDR2 ISYDGTV (reference sequence). CDR3 bases: TGTGCCTTGTGGGAGGAACAAGAGTCGGGCAAAAAAATCAAGGTATTT. Its translation: CALWEEQESGKKIKVF.

Remarks on this clone: TCRdb pairs this DNA with a much larger clone's protein that differs at residue 11, likely a read error; the protein shown was translated from the DNA. With the J gene uncalled, the V gene is TRGV2. CDR3 size: 13 residues. Germline V gives CDR1 EGSNGY, CDR2 YDSYNSKV. The CDR3 is CATWDGRVGKILF. The CDR3 nucleotides are TGTGCCACCTGGGACGGGCGAGTTGGAAAGATACTCTTT.

Turning to this clone: The protein that TCRdb holds for this DNA derives from a much larger clone and differs from the translated DNA at residue 4, which likely indicates a read error; the protein shown here is translated from the DNA. The chain recombines TRGV9 with TRGJ1 or TRGJ2. TCRdb is silent on the J gene; assignment here came from matching the DNA to germline. This CDR3 is 12 amino acids long. In germline, CDR1 is GITISATS, CDR2 ISYDGTV (reference sequence). Trimming cost V 9 bases and J 4 bases; bases outside gene matches: 9. The CDR3 nucleotides are TGTGCCTTGCGGAAACCGTATTATAAGAAACTCTTT. Protein: CALRKPYYKKLF.

This clone was counted ten times or more. V is TRGV9 and J is TRGJ1 or TRGJ2. No J gene is reported in TCRdb; it was inferred here by comparing the DNA with germline. The CDR3 is made up of 13 amino acids. The germline V gene encodes CDR1 GITISATS and CDR2 ISYDGTV (reference sequence). Losses at the gene ends were 3 bases for V and 12 bases for J; bases not matched to a gene: 14. The chain's CDR3 is CALWEPHIVRKLF. Written as DNA, the CDR3 is TGTGCCTTGTGGGAGCCCCACATAGTGAGGAAACTCTTT.

About this clone itself: TCRdb attributes to this sequence the protein of a much larger clone, which differs from the DNA translation at residue 9; a read error is likely, and the protein displayed is translated from the DNA. The CDR3 is CATWDRSVCYKKLF. As DNA, the CDR3 is TGTGCCACCTGGGATAGATCGGTTTGTTATAAGAAACTCTTT. V usage is TRGV8 and J usage is TRGJ1 or TRGJ2. TCRdb gives no J gene; it was assigned here by matching the DNA to germline. Germline CDR1 is VENAVY and CDR2 is YDSYNSRV. Unmatched junction bases numbered 9, after V lost 1 base and J lost 6 bases. The CDR3 extends over 14 amino acids.

At least ten counts were recorded for this clone. TCRdb's protein, taken from a much larger clone, differs from this DNA's translation at residue 5, likely owing to a read error; the protein displayed comes from the DNA. J is TRGJ1 or TRGJ2 and V is TRGV9. The CDR3 totals 12 residues. V shed 6 bases and J 4 bases; nucleotides not matched to a gene: 6. Per the germline V gene, CDR1 is GITISATS and CDR2 is ISYDGTV (reference sequence). As DNA, the CDR3 is TGTGCCTTGTGGAATCCCTATTATAAGAAACTCTTT. Its protein is CALWNPYYKKLF.

This clone has at least ten counts. The TCRdb protein comes from a much larger clone and disagrees with this DNA's translation at residue 6, likely due to a read error; the protein given here is derived from the DNA. The chain has TRGV8 and TRGJ1 or TRGJ2. The J gene was missing in TCRdb and was found by matching the end of the DNA to germline. Germline V gene data show CDR1 as VENAVY and CDR2 as YDSYNSRV. This CDR3 is 12 amino acids long. V was pared by 0 bases and J by 7 bases, with 3 bases of the junction left unmatched. CDR3 protein: CATWDRGYKKLF. The CDR3 bases are TGTGCCACCTGGGATAGGGGATATAAGAAACTCTTT.

This clone was seen a few times. TCRdb has a much larger clone's protein, which differs at residue 8 from the translation of this DNA, likely because of a read error; what is shown is the protein translated from the DNA. J is TRGJP and V is TRGV9. TCRdb records no J gene; here it was assigned by comparing the DNA to germline. V shed 2 bases and J 7 bases; nucleotides not matched to a gene: 11. There are 18 residues in the CDR3. The germline CDR1 and CDR2 sequences are GITISATS and ISYDGTV (reference sequence). The CDR3 loop is CALWEDNTGELGKKIKVF. The CDR3 DNA reads as TGTGCCTTGTGGGAGGACAATACGGGGGAGTTGGGCAAAAAAATCAAGGTATTT.

By share, this clone ranks as medium-sized (0.01 to 0.1%). Here the CDR3 DNA reads TGTGCCACCTGGGATGGGCGGTCCGGTTATTATAAGAAACTCTTT. It specifies CATWDGRSGYYKKLF. The genes are TRGV4 and TRGJ1 or TRGJ2. The CDR3 has 15 amino acids. CDR1 is EGSTGY and CDR2 is YDSYTSSV in the germline V gene. With V trimmed by 0 bases and J by 3 bases, 8 bases remained unmatched.

This clone showed up just a few times. The protein that TCRdb holds for this DNA derives from a much larger clone and differs from the translated DNA at residues 2 and 5, which likely indicates a read error; the protein shown here is translated from the DNA. V usage is TRGV9 and J usage is TRGJ1 or TRGJ2. The J gene, not given by TCRdb, was assigned here from a germline match of the nucleotide sequence. The CDR3 spans 13 residues. Germline assignment: CDR1 GITISATS and CDR2 ISYDGTV (reference sequence). CDR3 protein: CTLWDPPYYKKLF. CDR3 DNA: TGTACCTTGTGGGACCCCCCTTATTATAAGAAACTCTTT.

As concerns this clone: This likely stems from a read error, as it lies one base from a far larger clone. This sample also contains other DNA sequences that code for the same CDR3. The genes are TRGV9 and TRGJP. TCRdb lists no J gene, so it was determined here by aligning the DNA to germline. Germline V CDR1 and CDR2: GITISATS, ISYDGTV (reference sequence). CDR3 size: 18 residues. The CDR3 coding sequence is TGTGCCTTGTGGGAGGCCCAAAGTATAAGGTTGGGAAAAAAAATCAAGGTATTT. It yields the protein CALWEAQSIRLGKKIKVF.

Many counts were recorded for this clone. This probably arose from a read error, given a far larger clone one base away. This CDR3 is also generated by other DNA sequences in the sample. The rearrangement links TRGV3 to TRGJP2. No J segment appears in TCRdb, so it was assigned here by matching the sequence to germline. The CDR3 runs 14 residues. Germline CDR1 reads VTNTFY; CDR2 reads YDVSTARD (reference sequence). CDR3 sequence reads: CATWDRSRDWIKTF. The CDR3 region has the DNA TGCGCCACCTGGGACAGGTCAAGGGATTGGATCAAGACGTTT.

This clone occurred many times. A clone one base away is much larger, so this may be a read error. The rearrangement uses TRGV4 and TRGJ1 or TRGJ2. Germline loops: CDR1 EGSTGY, CDR2 YDSYTSSV. The CDR3 is made up of 16 amino acids. V lost 3 bases and J lost 3; bases outside the gene matches: 14. Written as DNA, the CDR3 is TGTGCCACCTGGGATACGGGGCGCGAATGTTATTATAAGAAACTCTTT. Translation: CATWDTGRECYYKKLF.